The text below deals with one T cell receptor beta chain. A clone one base away is much larger, so this may be a read error. Sequencing libraries of naive CD8 cells derived from about 20,000 to 1,000,000 sorted cells with 10%, 30% or 50% RNA. Library preparation followed earlier protocols using designated TCR primers. TCRdb redid the calling of the PCR reads with MiXCR, one entry per CDR3 protein. The sample has about 54,000 distinct CDR3 sequences, under 30% seen once. The data belong to a study of molecular identifiers for immune sequencing clone quantification. Germline CDR1 LGHNT, CDR2 FRNRAP. The V and J ends lost 6 bases and 4 bases respectively, with 10 bases between them. The CDR3 spans 12 residues.

Material for sequencing was naive CD8+ T cells from blood, with Jurkat cell RNA spiked in. This sample's subset: FACS-sorted CD8+CD4-CCR7+CD45RA+ naive T cells. The receptor was derived from a human donor in good health. Some libraries in this study had Jurkat cell RNA spiked in. J is TRBJ2-7 and V is TRBV12-5, with D hard to call. The DNA for the CDR3 is TGTGCTAGTGGCTCCTCTCAGTACGAGCAGTACTTC. Translated, it gives CASGSSQYEQYF.